Presented here are 18 T cell receptor beta chains from one specimen sequenced in a study of CD8 T cells in Susac syndrome. Random hexamers were used to reverse transcribe roughly 0.45 to 1 ug of RNA. TCRdb fed the immunoSEQ multiplex PCR reads into MiXCR, producing one record per CDR3 protein. The sample records 250,000 to 300,000 distinct CDR3 sequences, almost 85% being singletons. Sequenced: CD8+ T cells from PBMCs. The origin of the receptors is a human donor with multiple sclerosis.

The chain is built from TRBV25-1 and TRBJ2-1; D gene unclear. V lost 8 bases, J lost 6 bases, and 5 bases lay in between. Germline V gene lookup returns CDR1 MGHDK and CDR2 SYGVNS. CDR3 length: 10 amino acids. The CDR3 loop is CASSSNEQFF. For the CDR3, the DNA is TGTGCCAGCTCGTCCAATGAGCAGTTCTTC.

This clonotype was seen only a few times. The chain recombines TRBV6-2 or TRBV6-3 with TRBJ2-4; D uncertain. V lost 5 bases, J lost 6 bases, and 8 bases lay in between. The CDR3 has 12 amino acids. The V gene's germline CDR1 is MNHEY and CDR2 SVGEGT. The CDR3 bases are TGTGCCAGCAGTGTCGATAGAAACATTCAGTACTTC. Amino acids: CASSVDRNIQYF.

At least ten counts were recorded for this clonotype. The V gene is TRBV6-1, the J gene TRBJ2-7, with 8 bases identical to TRBD1. Germline V gives CDR1 MNHNS, CDR2 SASEGT. CDR3 length equals 16 residues. With V trimmed by 7 bases and J by 3 bases, 14 bases remained unmatched. CDR3 coding DNA: TGTGCCAGCACCCCTCCCCGGACAGGGTTAAACTACGAGCAGTACTTC. Translated: CASTPPRTGLNYEQYF.

The V gene is TRBV21-1, the J gene TRBJ2-1; the table names TRBD2, a call not compared with the DNA. TRBV21-1 is a pseudogene segment. This CDR3 has 18 amino acids. This chain's CDR3 is CASSKVRLLAGSYNEQFF. The CDR3 DNA reads as TGTGCCAGCAGCAAAGTTCGGTTACTAGCGGGGTCGTACAATGAGCAGTTCTTC.

The rearrangement links TRBV3-1 to TRBJ2-5; 7 bases line up with TRBD2. The CDR3 is 16 residues long. The germline gives CDR1 LGHDT, CDR2 YNNKEL (reference sequence). V gave up 1 base and J gave up 4 bases; unmatched junction bases: 9. CDR3 protein: CASSQVVAGAGETQYF. As DNA, the CDR3 is TGTGCCAGCAGCCAAGTGGTTGCGGGAGCGGGAGAGACCCAGTACTTC.

The gene calls are TRBV6-1 and TRBJ2-3, with 10 bases aligning to TRBD2. CDR1 is MNHNS, CDR2 SASEGT, per germline. The junction had 7 bases not matched to a gene; V was cut back by 2 bases and J by 2 bases. The CDR3 contains 17 residues. DNA of the CDR3: TGTGCCAGCAGTGAACCTGGACTAGCGGTCTCCACAGATACGCAGTATTTT. This encodes CASSEPGLAVSTDTQYF.

The chain carries TRBV5-6 and TRBJ2-3, with 8 bases aligning to TRBD2. This CDR3 comprises 15 residues. From germline, CDR1 is SGHDT and CDR2 YYEEEE. With 4 bases clipped from V and 4 bases from J, the junction kept 8 bases outside the gene matches. The DNA for the CDR3 is TGTGCCAGCAGCACGGGAGGGCTACGATCAGATACGCAGTATTTT. It codes for CASSTGGLRSDTQYF.

This clonotype was recorded a few times. The chain couples TRBV12-3 or TRBV12-4 to TRBJ1-1; no clear D gene. The germline V and J ends were trimmed by 4 bases and 1 base, with 7 bases remaining between them. The CDR3 is made up of 13 amino acids. CDR3 bases: TGTGCCAGCAGTTATCAGCGGAACACTGAAGCTTTCTTT. It is translated as CASSYQRNTEAFF.

The rearrangement links TRBV30 to TRBJ2-7; D is unclear. The V end was cut by 0 bases, the J end by 4 bases, with 7 bases between. The CDR3 totals 12 residues. CDR1 and CDR2 from the germline V gene are GTSNPN and SVGIG (reference sequence). The chain's CDR3 is CAWSVSRYEQYF. The CDR3 DNA sequence: TGTGCCTGGAGTGTATCAAGATACGAGCAGTACTTC.

V usage is TRBV29-1 and J usage is TRBJ2-2; no definite D call. The CDR3 runs 13 residues. V was clipped by 5 bases and J by 2 bases, with 9 bases between them. The germline V gene has CDR1 SQVTM and CDR2 ANQGSEA. CDR3 bases: TGCAGCGTTCGTGGAGAAAACACCGGGGAGCTGTTTTTT. The encoded protein is CSVRGENTGELFF.

The rearrangement links TRBV19 to TRBJ2-7; a possible D gene is TRBD1 (6 bases). CDR3 size: 17 residues. Trimming shortened V by 6 bases and J by 6 bases, and 27 bases separated the two germline ends. Germline V gene data show CDR1 as LNHDA and CDR2 as SQIVND (reference sequence). The CDR3 nucleotides read TGTGCCAGTAGCATGGCCCGGGCCGGCGGCCAGGGGTCCGAGCAGTACTTC. Translation: CASSMARAGGQGSEQYF.

This chain connects TRBV4-3 to TRBJ1-5, with 7 bases fitting TRBD1. The CDR3 extends over 16 amino acids. The junction had 6 bases not matched to a gene; V was cut back by 0 bases and J by 4 bases. Germline CDR1 is LGHNA and CDR2 is YSLEER. The chain's CDR3 is CASSQDREGANQPQHF. The CDR3 DNA sequence: TGCGCCAGCAGCCAAGATCGGGAGGGGGCGAATCAGCCCCAGCATTTT.

The chain employs TRBV12-3 or TRBV12-4 and TRBJ1-5; D is uncertain. Trimming removed 2 bases at V and 2 bases at J, with 10 bases between. The length of the CDR3 is 15 residues. In DNA, the CDR3 is TGTGCCAGCAGTTTAATGGTTTCGGGCAATCAGCCCCAGCATTTT. This sequence encodes CASSLMVSGNQPQHF.

The chain combines TRBV5-1 with TRBJ1-2, with 8 bases lining up with TRBD1. V lost 4 bases to trimming and J lost 8 bases; unmatched junction nucleotides: 22. CDR3 length equals 18 residues. Germline V gene data show CDR1 as SGHRS and CDR2 as YFSETQ. The CDR3 region is CASSPYPEGQEKSWGYTF. DNA of the CDR3: TGCGCCAGCAGCCCCTACCCCGAGGGACAGGAAAAGAGTTGGGGCTACACCTTC.

The chain employs TRBV30 and TRBJ2-1, with D tentatively TRBD2 (5 bases). This CDR3 region has 16 residues. V was shortened by 2 bases and J by 0 bases, with 14 bases between the two germline ends. Germline loops: CDR1 GTSNPN, CDR2 SVGIG (reference sequence). In DNA form, the CDR3 reads TGTGCCTGGAGTAATGGACTCCCAAGCTCCTACAATGAGCAGTTCTTC. Translation gives CAWSNGLPSSYNEQFF.

This clonotype was recorded once. The CDR3 DNA is TGTGCCAGTAGTATAGTAGCGGGAGCCTACAATGAGCAGTTCTTC. Its translation is CASSIVAGAYNEQFF. This sequence joins TRBV19 and TRBJ2-1; 9 bases are a match to TRBD2. The CDR3 extends over 15 amino acids. The junction had 0 bases not matched to a gene; V was cut back by 1 base and J by 2 bases. Germline lookup yields CDR1 LNHDA and CDR2 SQIVND (reference sequence).

The chain carries TRBV20-1 and TRBJ2-5; the match to TRBD2 covers 11 bases. Per the germline V gene, CDR1 is DFQATT and CDR2 is SNEGSKA (reference sequence). V was clipped by 6 bases and J by 5 bases; unmatched bases: 14. The CDR3 loop spans 16 amino acids. This CDR3 is CSARGTSGYRQETQYF. The CDR3 nucleotides read TGCAGTGCAAGGGGGACTAGCGGATATCGTCAGGAGACCCAGTACTTC.

The gene calls are TRBV7-2 and TRBJ2-5; 11 nucleotides match TRBD2. J gave up 5 bases and V 0 bases, and 2 bases lay outside the gene matches. The CDR3 has 15 amino acids. Germline V CDR1 and CDR2: SGHTA, FQGNSA. CDR3 region: CASSLAPSGRETQYF. CDR3 sequence (DNA): TGTGCCAGCAGCTTAGCCCCTAGCGGGAGGGAGACCCAGTACTTC. Looking up the rest from reference TRBV7-2 and TRBJ2-5 gives the full variable domain: GAGVSQSPSNKVTEKGKDVELRCDPISGHTALYWYRQSLGQGLEFLIYFQGNSAPDKSGLPSDRFSAERTGGSVSTLTIQRTQQEDSAVYLCASSLAPSGRETQYFGPGTRLLVL.